This T cell receptor (beta chain) was sequenced for a study of a mutant IDH1 vaccine in newly diagnosed glioma. Looking at the study overall: Vaccination began 4-6 weeks post radiotherapy alone, or with temozolomide cycles. The treated group averaged approximately 42 years old and was around 62% male, around 38% female.

This table comes from immunoSEQ multiplex PCR, and its TCRdb copy is limited to in-frame clones, with some not included. The repertoire holds some 46,000 clones, around 92% seen once, with around 2% in the top ten. Trimming stripped 0 bases from V and 5 bases from J, with 14 bases between. The CDR3 has 15 residues. Germline V gene data show CDR1 as LGHNA and CDR2 as YSLEER. The sample's time point: week 35, safety follow-up. Every vaccine dose comprised 300 ug of mutant IDH1 20-mer peptide plus topical imiquimod. Concerning this clone: Its antigen is undetermined.

This receptor was obtained from a man between 50 and 59 years old with glioma. This chain uses TRBV4-3 with TRBJ2-7; D is unclear. This specimen consisted of PBMCs, obtained from a glioma patient whose treatment included an IDH1 peptide vaccine. In nucleotides, the CDR3 is TGCGCCAGCAGCCAAGATCGTGGCAGGTTAAACGAGCAGTACTTC. Protein: CASSQDRGRLNEQYF.